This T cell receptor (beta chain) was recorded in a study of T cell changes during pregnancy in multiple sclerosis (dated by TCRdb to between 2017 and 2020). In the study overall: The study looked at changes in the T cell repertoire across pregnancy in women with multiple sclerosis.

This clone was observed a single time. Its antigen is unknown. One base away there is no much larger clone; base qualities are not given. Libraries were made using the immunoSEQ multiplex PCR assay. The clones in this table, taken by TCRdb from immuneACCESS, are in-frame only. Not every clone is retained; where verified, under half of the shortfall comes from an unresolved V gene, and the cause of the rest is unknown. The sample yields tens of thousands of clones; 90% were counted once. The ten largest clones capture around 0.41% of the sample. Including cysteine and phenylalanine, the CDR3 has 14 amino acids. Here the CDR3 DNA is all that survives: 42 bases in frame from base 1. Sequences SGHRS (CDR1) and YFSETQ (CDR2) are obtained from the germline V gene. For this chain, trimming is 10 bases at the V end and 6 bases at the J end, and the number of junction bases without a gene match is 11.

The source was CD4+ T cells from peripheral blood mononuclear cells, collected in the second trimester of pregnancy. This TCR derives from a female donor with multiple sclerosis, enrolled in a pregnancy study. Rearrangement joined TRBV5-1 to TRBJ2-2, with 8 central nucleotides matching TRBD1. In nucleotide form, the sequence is TGCGCCTCCCAGGTACAGGGGGAATCCGGGGAGCTGTTTTTT. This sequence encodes CASQVQGESGELFF.